This T cell receptor beta chain was profiled in a study of blood T cell repertoires in COVID-19. Across the study: Acute and convalescent COVID-19 samples came from the United States, Italy and Spain. Sources were T cells, B-cell-depleted T cells, or PBMCs; the material itself was cDNA or gDNA.

This clone was observed a single time. Per the original methods: Estimated nucleated cell counts came from reference gene primer amplification. The method was immunoSEQ multiplex PCR; TCRdb's version includes in-frame clones alone and lacks a portion of them. V and J calls and clone size come straight from that table; D and trimming were deduced from the DNA. The profile shows under 200,000 clones, roughly 81% of them singletons. The V end lost 0 bases, the J end lost 5 bases, and 10 bases lay between the germline ends. The length of the CDR3 is 14 residues. Germline V CDR1 and CDR2: MNHEY, SMNVEV (reference sequence).

The clonotype originates from a woman over 75 with acute or convalescent COVID-19. Material: peripheral blood. The chain has TRBV27 and TRBJ1-2; the D gene is possibly TRBD1 (5 bases). The CDR3: CASSLSRRDYGYTF. CDR3 nucleotides: TGTGCCAGCAGTTTATCCCGCAGGGATTATGGCTACACCTTC.